This T cell receptor beta chain came from a study of shared clonotypes between healthy human individuals. The germline V gene encodes CDR1 WSHSY and CDR2 SAAADI. The CDR3 spans 13 residues. V shed 7 bases and J shed 7 bases, with 17 bases lying between them. Sequenced by immunoSEQ multiplex PCR; TCRdb stores in-frame clones only, minus some. The profile shows millions of clones, approximately 92% of them singletons. The receptor was derived from a man younger than 35 in good health. The chain links TRBV10-2 to TRBJ2-7, with D tentatively TRBD1 or TRBD2 (5 bases each). The specimen sequenced was naive CD4+ T cells sorted from blood. Subset specified: CD45RA+ positively selected. CDR3 in amino acids: CASTTGTSREQYF. CDR3 DNA: TGCGCCAGCACCACCGGGACGAGTAGAGAGCAGTACTTC.